This entry describes one T cell receptor (beta chain). Its antigen remains unknown. This entry belongs to a study of OX40 agonist ivuxolimab in advanced cancers. Study details: Those enrolled were approximately 87% male, with a mean age of about 66 years and ages from roughly 20 to 90. Three dose-escalation patients had partial responses: one with hepatocellular carcinoma and two with cutaneous melanoma. Study observations and caveats: Certain nonresponders likewise exhibited a low normalized T-cell clonal expansion.

Clones were sequenced by immunoSEQ multiplex PCR, and TCRdb holds only the in-frame ones, with some missing. The profile shows around 80,000 clones, approximately 83% of them singletons. Peripheral blood came from all dose cohorts at three timepoints. Germline loops: CDR1 LNHDA, CDR2 SQIVND (reference sequence). V dropped 7 bases and J dropped 3; count of bases not matched to a gene: 6. The CDR3 loop spans 15 amino acids. Here the sequenced sample was CD4+ or CD8+ T cells sorted from blood, taken in a trial of the OX40 agonist ivuxolimab. The chain joins TRBV19 to TRBJ2-6; 7 nucleotides line up with TRBD1. The clonotype comes from an adult with an advanced solid tumor such as melanoma, head and neck, liver or kidney cancer. In nucleotides, the CDR3 is TGTGCCAGTATGATGACAGGGTTTGGGGCCAACGTCCTGACTTTC. Its translation: CASMMTGFGANVLTF.